The T cell receptor beta chain under discussion was sequenced for a study of neurological immune-mediated disorders. The sample's time point: longitudinal time-point 1 (baseline). At least ten counts were recorded for this clonotype. The CDR3 has 13 residues. V was pared by 6 bases and J by 3 bases, with 11 bases between. The team produced cDNA through 5'RACE using 10-nucleotide random UMIs. TCRdb itself ran the 5' RACE reads through MiXCR, one entry per CDR3 protein. The repertoire holds approximately 36,000 distinct CDR3 sequences, roughly 3.2% seen once, with more than 7% in the top ten. Sequenced input: PBMCs. The sequence derives from a woman aged 60 to 75 with multiple sclerosis. The V gene is TRBV12-3 or TRBV12-4, the J gene TRBJ1-2; D is ambiguous. The DNA of the CDR3 is TGTGCCAGCAGGCCACAGCTACACTATGGCTACACCTTC. Amino acids: CASRPQLHYGYTF.